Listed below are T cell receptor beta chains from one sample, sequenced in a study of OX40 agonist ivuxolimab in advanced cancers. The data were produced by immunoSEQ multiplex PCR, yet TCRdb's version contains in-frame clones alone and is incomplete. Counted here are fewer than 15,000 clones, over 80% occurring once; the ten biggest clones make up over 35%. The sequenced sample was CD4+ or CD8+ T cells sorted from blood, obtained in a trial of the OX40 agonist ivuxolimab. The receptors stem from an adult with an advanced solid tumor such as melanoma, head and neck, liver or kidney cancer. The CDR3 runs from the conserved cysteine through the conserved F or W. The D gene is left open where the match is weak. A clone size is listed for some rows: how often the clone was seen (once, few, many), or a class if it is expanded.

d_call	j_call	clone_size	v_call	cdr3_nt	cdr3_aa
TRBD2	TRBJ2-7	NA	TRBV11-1	TGTGCCAGCAGCTTAGATTACGGGAGGGGCGAGCAGTACTTC	CASSLDYGRGEQYF
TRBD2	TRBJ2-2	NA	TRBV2	TGTGCCAGCAAGGCTAGCGGGAGTGAGACCGGGGAGCTGTTTTTT	CASKASGSETGELFF
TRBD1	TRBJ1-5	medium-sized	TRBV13	TGTGCCAGCAGCAACAGGGGGAATCAGCCCCAGCATTTT	CASSNRGNQPQHF
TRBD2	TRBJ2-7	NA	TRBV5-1	TGCGCCAGCAGCCGAACCTCTAGCGGGGGGTCCTACGAGCAGTACTTC	CASSRTSSGGSYEQYF
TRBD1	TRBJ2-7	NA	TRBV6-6	TGTGCCAGCAGGGAACGACAGGGGAAAGTTCTCGAGCAGTACTTC	CASRERQGKVLEQYF
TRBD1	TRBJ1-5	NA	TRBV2	TGTGCCAGCAGCCACACCGGGACAGGGGAGGGCAATCAGCCCCAGCATTTT	CASSHTGTGEGNQPQHF
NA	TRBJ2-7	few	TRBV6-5	TGTGCCAGCAGTTACGGTAGGGAGGACTACGACGAGCAGTACTTC	CASSYGREDYDEQYF
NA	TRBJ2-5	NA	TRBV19	TGTGCCAGTAGTAATCCTCGGAGGCACCGAGAGACCCAGTACTTC	CASSNPRRHRETQYF
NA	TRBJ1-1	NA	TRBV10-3	TGTGCCATCAGTGAGTCGGGAGGGTTCGGCACTGAAGCTTTCTTT	CAISESGGFGTEAFF
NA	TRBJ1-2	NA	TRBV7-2	TGTGCCAGCAGCCCACGAGGCGGAAACCTCTATGGCTACACCTTC	CASSPRGGNLYGYTF
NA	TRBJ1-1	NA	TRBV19	TGTGCCGCCGGGTGGAGGGGGAACACTGAAGCTTTCTTT	CAAGWRGNTEAFF
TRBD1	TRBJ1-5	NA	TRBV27	TGTGCCAGCAGTCCAGGGACAGGGGGCCTGGAGAATCAGCCCCAGCATTTT	CASSPGTGGLENQPQHF
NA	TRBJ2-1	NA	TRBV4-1	TGCGCCAGCAGCCAAGAGGATGTGGACCTCTCCTACAATGAGCAGTTCTTC	CASSQEDVDLSYNEQFF
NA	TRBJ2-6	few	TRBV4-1	TGCGCCAGCAGCCAAGTTAGCAGAGTAGGCGGGGCCAACGTCCTGACTTTC	CASSQVSRVGGANVLTF
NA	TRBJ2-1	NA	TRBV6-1	TGTGCCAGCAGTGAAATGGACTCCGAACGGGATGAGCAGTTCTTC	CASSEMDSERDEQFF
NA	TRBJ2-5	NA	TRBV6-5	TGTGCCAGCAGTTACGGAGGGGTAGAGACCCAGTACTTC	CASSYGGVETQYF
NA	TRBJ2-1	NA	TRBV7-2	TGTGCCAGCAGCTTATCAAGCAGGGAGGATGAGCAGTTCTTC	CASSLSSREDEQFF
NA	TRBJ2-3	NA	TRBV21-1	TGTGCCAGCAGCTGGGGCCTTTGGGGGGCGCAGTATTTT	CASSWGLWGAQYF
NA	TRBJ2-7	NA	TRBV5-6	TGTGCCAGCAGGTCTCGGGACACTCCTACCTACGAGCAGTACTTC	CASRSRDTPTYEQYF
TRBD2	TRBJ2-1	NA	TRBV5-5	TGTGCCAGCAGCCCGGGGGGGCAGAGGAGCTCCTACAATGAGCAGTTCTTC	CASSPGGQRSSYNEQFF
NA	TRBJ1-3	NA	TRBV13	TGTGCCAGCAGCTTAGGTCAGAGCAACTCTGGAAACACCATATATTTT	CASSLGQSNSGNTIYF
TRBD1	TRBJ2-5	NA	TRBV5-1	TGCGCCAGCAGCTCCGGGACAGGGGTATTCGCGTCGGAGACCCAGTACTTC	CASSSGTGVFASETQYF
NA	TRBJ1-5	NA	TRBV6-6	TGTGCCGGAACGGACGGCAATAGCAATCAGCCCCAGCATTTT	CAGTDGNSNQPQHF
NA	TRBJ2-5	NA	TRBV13	TGTGCCAGCAGTCCTACAGTCGAGGAGACCCAGTACTTC	CASSPTVEETQYF
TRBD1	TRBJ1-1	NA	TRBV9	TGTGCCAGCAGCATCTCAAAGCAGGGGGTTGGCACTGAAGCTTTCTTT	CASSISKQGVGTEAFF
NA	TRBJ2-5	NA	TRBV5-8	TGTGCCAGCAGCTTGTCCCCTGGAGCCCAAGAGACCCAGTACTTC	CASSLSPGAQETQYF
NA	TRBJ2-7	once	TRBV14	TGTGCCAGCAGCCAAGACGAACGCCCTGAGGGTTACGAGCAGTACTTC	CASSQDERPEGYEQYF
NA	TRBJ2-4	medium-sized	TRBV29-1	TGCAGCGTTGTAGTGGGGCAGAATCTAGCCAAAAACATTCAGTACTTC	CSVVVGQNLAKNIQYF
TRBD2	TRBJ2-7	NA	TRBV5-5	TGTGCCAGCAGCTCGGGACTAGGCACCTCACGACCCGTCTTCGAGCAGTACTTC	CASSSGLGTSRPVFEQYF
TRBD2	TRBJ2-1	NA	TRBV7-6	TGTGCCAGCAGCTTAGTGGCTAGCGGGAATTTAGGGTCCTACAATGAGCAGTTCTTC	CASSLVASGNLGSYNEQFF
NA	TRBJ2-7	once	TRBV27	TGTGCCAGCAGTCCGACCCCGACAGGTCGCGAGCAGTACTTC	CASSPTPTGREQYF
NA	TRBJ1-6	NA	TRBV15	TGTGCCACCAGATCCACCAATTCACCCCTCCACTTT	CATRSTNSPLHF
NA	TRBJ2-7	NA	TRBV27	TGTGCCAGCAGTTTGGGCAGGACCTACGAGCAGTACTTC	CASSLGRTYEQYF
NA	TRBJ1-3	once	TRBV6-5	TGTGCCAGCAGTCCAGGCCGAAACACCATATATTTT	CASSPGRNTIYF
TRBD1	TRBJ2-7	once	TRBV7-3	TGTGCCAGCAGCTTAACAGGGACAGGGGGCGACGAGCAGTACTTC	CASSLTGTGGDEQYF
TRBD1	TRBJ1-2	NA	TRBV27	TGTGCCAGCAGCCTCGACAGGGGAGGTGGCTACACCTTC	CASSLDRGGGYTF
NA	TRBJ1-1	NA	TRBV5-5	TGTGCCAGCAGCTTGGTGGGCCCAGAAGCTTTCTTT	CASSLVGPEAFF
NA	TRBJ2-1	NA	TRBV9	TGTGCCAGCAGCTTGTCCGGGACCTACAATGAGCAGTTCTTC	CASSLSGTYNEQFF
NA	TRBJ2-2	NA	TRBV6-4	TGTGCCAGCAGTGAGGGGCAGGACACCGGGGAGCTGTTTTTT	CASSEGQDTGELFF
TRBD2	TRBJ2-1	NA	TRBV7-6	TGTGCCAGCAGCACAACCGGACTAGCGCAAATCAATGAGCAGTTCTTC	CASSTTGLAQINEQFF
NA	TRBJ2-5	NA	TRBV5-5	TGTGCCAGCAGCCCCCCTTGGGGGGAAGAGACCCAGTACTTC	CASSPPWGEETQYF